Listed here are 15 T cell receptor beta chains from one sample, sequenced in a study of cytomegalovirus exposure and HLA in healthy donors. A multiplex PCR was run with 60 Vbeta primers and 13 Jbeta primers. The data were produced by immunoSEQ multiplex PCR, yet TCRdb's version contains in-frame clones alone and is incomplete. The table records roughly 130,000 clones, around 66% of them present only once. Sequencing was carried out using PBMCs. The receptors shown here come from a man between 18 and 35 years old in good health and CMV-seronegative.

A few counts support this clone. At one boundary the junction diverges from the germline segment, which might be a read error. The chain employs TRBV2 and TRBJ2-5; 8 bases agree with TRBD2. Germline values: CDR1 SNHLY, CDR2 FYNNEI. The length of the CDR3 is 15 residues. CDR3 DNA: TGTCCCAGCAGTGAACGGTCGGGGGGGCGGGAGACCCAGTACTTC. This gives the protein CPSSERSGGRETQYF.

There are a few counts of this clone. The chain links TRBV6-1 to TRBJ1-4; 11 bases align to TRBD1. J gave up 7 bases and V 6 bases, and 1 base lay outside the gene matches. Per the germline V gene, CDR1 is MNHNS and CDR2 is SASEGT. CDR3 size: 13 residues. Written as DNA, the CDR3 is TGTGCCAGCAGGGGGACAGGGGGTGAAAAACTGTTTTTT. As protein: CASRGTGGEKLFF.

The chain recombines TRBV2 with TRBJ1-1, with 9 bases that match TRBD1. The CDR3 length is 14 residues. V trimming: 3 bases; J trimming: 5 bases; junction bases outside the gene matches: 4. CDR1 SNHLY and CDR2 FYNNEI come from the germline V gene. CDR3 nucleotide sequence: TGTGCCAGCAGTGAGCGGACAGGGGTTACTGAAGCTTTCTTT. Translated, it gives CASSERTGVTEAFF. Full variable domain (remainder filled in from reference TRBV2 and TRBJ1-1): EPEVTQTPSHQVTQMGQEVILRCVPISNHLYFYWYRQILGQKVEFLVSFYNNEISEKSEIFDDQFSVERPDGSNFTLKIRSTKLEDSAMYFCASSERTGVTEAFFGQGTRLTVV.

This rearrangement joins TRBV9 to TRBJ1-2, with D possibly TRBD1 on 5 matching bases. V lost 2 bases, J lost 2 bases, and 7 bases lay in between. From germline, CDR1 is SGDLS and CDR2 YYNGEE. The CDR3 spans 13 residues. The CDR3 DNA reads TGTGCCAGCAGCGTGGGGGGGAACTATGGCTACACCTTC. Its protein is CASSVGGNYGYTF.

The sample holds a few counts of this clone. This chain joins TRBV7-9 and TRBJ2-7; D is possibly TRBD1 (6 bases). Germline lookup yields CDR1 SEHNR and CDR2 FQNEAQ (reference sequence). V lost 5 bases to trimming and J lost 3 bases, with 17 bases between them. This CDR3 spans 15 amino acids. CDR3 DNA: TGTGCCAGCAGCCAGGACCGGGACATAGGCTACGAGCAGTACTTC. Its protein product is CASSQDRDIGYEQYF.

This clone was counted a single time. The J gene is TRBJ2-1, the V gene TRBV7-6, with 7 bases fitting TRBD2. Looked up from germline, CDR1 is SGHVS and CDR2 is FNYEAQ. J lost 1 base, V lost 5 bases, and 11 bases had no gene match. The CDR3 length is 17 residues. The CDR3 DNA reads TGTGCCAGCAGCCAACCCTGGGGGGAGGGATCCTACAATGAGCAGTTCTTC. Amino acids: CASSQPWGEGSYNEQFF.

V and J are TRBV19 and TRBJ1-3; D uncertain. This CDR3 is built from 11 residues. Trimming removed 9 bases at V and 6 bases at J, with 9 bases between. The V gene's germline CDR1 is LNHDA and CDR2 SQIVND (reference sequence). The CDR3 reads CASVVANTIYF. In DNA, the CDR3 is TGTGCCAGCGTGGTGGCAAACACCATATATTTT.

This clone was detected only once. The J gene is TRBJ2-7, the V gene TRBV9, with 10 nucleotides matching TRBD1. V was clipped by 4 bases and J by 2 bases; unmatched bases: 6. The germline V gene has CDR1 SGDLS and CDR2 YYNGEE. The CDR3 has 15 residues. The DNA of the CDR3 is TGTGCCAGCAGCTCCTCGGGGACAGGGGCCTACGAGCAGTACTTC. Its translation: CASSSSGTGAYEQYF.

The CDR3 sequence: CASSPIWAGNTEAFF. In DNA, the CDR3 is TGTGCCAGCAGCCCCATTTGGGCGGGGAACACTGAAGCTTTCTTT. This rearrangement joins TRBV7-8 to TRBJ1-1; D unresolved. Germline V gives CDR1 SGHVS, CDR2 FQNEAQ. The CDR3 totals 15 residues. The ends were cut back, 5 bases at V and 1 base at J, with 14 bases in the middle.

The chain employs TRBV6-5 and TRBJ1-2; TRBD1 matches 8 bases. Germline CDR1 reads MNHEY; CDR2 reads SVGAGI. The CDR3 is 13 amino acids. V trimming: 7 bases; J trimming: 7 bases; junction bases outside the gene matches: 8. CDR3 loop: CASTSQGAPGYTF. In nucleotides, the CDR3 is TGTGCCAGCACGTCTCAGGGGGCGCCTGGCTACACCTTC.

For the CDR3, the DNA is TGTGCCAGCAGCCAACAGGGCGGAAAACTGTTTTTT. Its protein is CASSQQGGKLFF. The chain links TRBV7-9 to TRBJ1-4; D perhaps matches TRBD1 (6 bases). The CDR3 sequence is 12 residues long. Germline CDR1 is SEHNR and CDR2 is FQNEAQ (reference sequence). Trimming stripped 5 bases from V and 10 bases from J, with 11 bases between.

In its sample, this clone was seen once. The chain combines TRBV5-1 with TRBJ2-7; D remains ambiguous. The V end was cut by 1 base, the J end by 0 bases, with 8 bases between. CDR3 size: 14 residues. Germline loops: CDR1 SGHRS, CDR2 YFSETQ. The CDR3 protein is CASSLFLGSYEQYF. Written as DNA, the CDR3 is TGCGCCAGCAGCTTGTTCCTAGGCTCCTACGAGCAGTACTTC. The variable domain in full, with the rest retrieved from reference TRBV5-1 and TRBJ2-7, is KAGVTQTPRYLIKTRGQQVTLSCSPISGHRSVSWYQQTPGQGLQFLFEYFSETQRNKGNFPGRFSGRQFSNSRSEMNVSTLELGDSALYLCASSLFLGSYEQYFGPGTRLTVT.

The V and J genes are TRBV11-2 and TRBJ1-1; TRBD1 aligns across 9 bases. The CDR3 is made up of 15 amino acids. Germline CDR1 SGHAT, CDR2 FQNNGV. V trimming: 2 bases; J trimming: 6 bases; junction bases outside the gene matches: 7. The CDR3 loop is CASSLPGTGTAEAFF. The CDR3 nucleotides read TGTGCCAGCAGCTTACCCGGGACAGGGACAGCTGAAGCTTTCTTT.

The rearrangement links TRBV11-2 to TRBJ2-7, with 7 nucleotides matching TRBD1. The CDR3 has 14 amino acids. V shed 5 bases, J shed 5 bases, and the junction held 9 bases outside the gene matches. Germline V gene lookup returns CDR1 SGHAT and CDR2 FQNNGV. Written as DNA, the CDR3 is TGTGCCAGCAGCCCGCAGACAGGGTTCCACGAGCAGTACTTC. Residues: CASSPQTGFHEQYF.

In nucleotides, the CDR3 is TGTGCCAGCAGCTTAGGAGGCGGGGGCACAGATACGCAGTATTTT. Translation: CASSLGGGGTDTQYF. This sequence joins TRBV7-7 and TRBJ2-3; tentatively, D is TRBD2 (6 bases). CDR3 length: 15 residues. V lost 1 base and J 1 base, leaving 9 bases between the germline ends. The germline CDR1 and CDR2 sequences are SSHAT and FNYEAQ (reference sequence).